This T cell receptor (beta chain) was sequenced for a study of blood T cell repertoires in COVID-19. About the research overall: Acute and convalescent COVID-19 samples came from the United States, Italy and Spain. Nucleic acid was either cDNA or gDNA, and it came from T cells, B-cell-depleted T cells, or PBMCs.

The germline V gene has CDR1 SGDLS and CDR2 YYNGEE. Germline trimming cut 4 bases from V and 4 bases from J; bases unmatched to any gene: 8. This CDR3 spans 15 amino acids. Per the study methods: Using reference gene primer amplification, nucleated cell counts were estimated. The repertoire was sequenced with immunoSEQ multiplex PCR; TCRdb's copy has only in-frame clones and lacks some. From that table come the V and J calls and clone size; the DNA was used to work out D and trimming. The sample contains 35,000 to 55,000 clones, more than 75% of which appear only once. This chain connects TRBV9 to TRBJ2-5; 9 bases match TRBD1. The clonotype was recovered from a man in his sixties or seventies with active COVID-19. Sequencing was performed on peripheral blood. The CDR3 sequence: CASSISQGAAETQYF. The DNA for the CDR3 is TGTGCCAGCAGCATCTCACAGGGGGCGGCAGAGACCCAGTACTTC.